The rows below give T cell receptor beta chains drawn from one sample of a study of T-cell reconstitution after alpha-beta-depleted transplantation in children. TCRdb redid the calling of the PCR reads with MiXCR, one entry per CDR3 protein. Of roughly 400,000 distinct CDR3 sequences listed, about 45% are singletons. The sample in question was PBMCs, obtained before TCRalphabeta/CD19-depleted stem cell transplant. Source of these receptors: a girl aged 2 to 10 with aplastic anemia, due to receive a stem cell transplant. Each CDR3 is given with its conserved first and last residue. A D gene is named only where the DNA matches it firmly. Clone size is given for some rows only: seen once, a few or many times, or a class if the clone is expanded.

D gene	J gene	clone size	V gene	CDR3 DNA	CDR3 protein
NA	TRBJ2-3	NA	TRBV7-8	TGTGCCAGCAGCTTAAAAGGGCCAGGGAAGTATTTT	CASSLKGPGKYF
NA	TRBJ1-2	many	TRBV20-1	TGCAGTGCTAGGAACAGAATCTATGATGGCTACACCTTC	CSARNRIYDGYTF
TRBD1	TRBJ1-6	many	TRBV12-3/TRBV12-4	TGTGCCAGCAGCGCCTCGGGACAGGGGATTTCACCCCTCCACTTT	CASSASGQGISPLHF
NA	TRBJ1-1	few	TRBV7-2	TGTGCCAGCAGCTTAAGGCAGACTATCAACACTGAAGCTTTCTTT	CASSLRQTINTEAFF
NA	TRBJ1-4	NA	TRBV6-1	TGTGCCAGCAGTCCCCGGGGGGCGGGGAATGAAAAACTGTTTTTT	CASSPRGAGNEKLFF
NA	TRBJ2-5	NA	TRBV20-1	TGCAGTGCTAGAGATAACAGGTCCCCAGGAGAGACCCAGTACTTC	CSARDNRSPGETQYF
TRBD1	TRBJ1-6	NA	TRBV7-9	TGTGCCAGCAGCCCAGGACAGGGGGCCGGTTCACCCCTCCACTTT	CASSPGQGAGSPLHF
NA	TRBJ2-5	few	TRBV6-5	TGTGCCAGCAGTTACAGTAATACGGCAGAGACCCAGTACTTC	CASSYSNTAETQYF
TRBD2	TRBJ2-5	NA	TRBV7-9	TGTGCCAGCAGCTTCGGACTAGCGGGAGGAGAGACCCAGTACTTC	CASSFGLAGGETQYF
TRBD2	TRBJ2-1	NA	TRBV5-1	TGCGCCAGCAGCGGGGGTCGGGAGGGCGGAAATGAGCAGTTCTTC	CASSGGREGGNEQFF
NA	TRBJ2-7	many	TRBV20-1	TGCAGTGCTAGTGCGGGGCCCTACGAGCAGTACTTC	CSASAGPYEQYF
NA	TRBJ2-5	many	TRBV4-1	TGTGCCAGCAGCCAAGGCGGGCCCCAAGAGACCCAGTACTTC	CASSQGGPQETQYF
TRBD1	TRBJ2-7	NA	TRBV7-2	TGTGCCAGCAAGGCCCGACAGGGGTCCCACGAGCAGTACTTC	CASKARQGSHEQYF
NA	TRBJ1-2	few	TRBV12-3/TRBV12-4	TGTGCCAGCAGTTTTGCGGACACCCGGGAGCTCTACACCTTC	CASSFADTRELYTF
NA	TRBJ2-3	NA	TRBV5-1	TGCGCCAGCAGCTTAGAGAGCACCACAGATACGCAGTATTTT	CASSLESTTDTQYF
NA	TRBJ1-4	few	TRBV12-3/TRBV12-4	TGTGCCAGCCGGTTCATCGGTGAAAAACTGTTTTTT	CASRFIGEKLFF
NA	TRBJ1-1	few	TRBV9	TGTGCCAGCAGCCCCCTACGTGGGGCACCGAAAGGGAACACTGAAGCTTTCTTT	CASSPLRGAPKGNTEAFF
TRBD1	TRBJ2-5	few	TRBV12-3/TRBV12-4	TGTGCCAGCAGATTGACAGGGGCGGGGCAAGAGACCCAGTACTTC	CASRLTGAGQETQYF
TRBD2	TRBJ2-1	NA	TRBV6-5	TGTGCCAGCAGTTACGGGGGCCTAGCGGGGCCCTGGGATGAGCAGTTCTTC	CASSYGGLAGPWDEQFF
NA	TRBJ2-1	NA	TRBV20-1	TGCAGTGCTAGCCGAGGACAGGGGAGCGGGAGGTACAATGAGCAGTTCTTC	CSASRGQGSGRYNEQFF
TRBD1	TRBJ1-2	NA	TRBV20-1	TGCAGTGCCAGACAGGGTTTAGACTATGGCTACACCTTC	CSARQGLDYGYTF
NA	TRBJ1-2	NA	TRBV7-2	TGTGCCAGCAGCTTAGATGTCGCCAACACCTTC	CASSLDVANTF
NA	TRBJ2-2	NA	TRBV20-1	TGCAGTGCTAGAGCTCCCACCTTAACCGGGGAGCTGTTTTTT	CSARAPTLTGELFF
NA	TRBJ2-3	NA	TRBV5-1	TGCGCCAGCAGACGACAGGCAGTTGATACGCAGTATTTT	CASRRQAVDTQYF
TRBD2	TRBJ2-1	NA	TRBV7-6	TGTGCCAGCAGCCAAGTTAGCGGGACGGGGGAAAATGAGCAGTTCTTC	CASSQVSGTGENEQFF